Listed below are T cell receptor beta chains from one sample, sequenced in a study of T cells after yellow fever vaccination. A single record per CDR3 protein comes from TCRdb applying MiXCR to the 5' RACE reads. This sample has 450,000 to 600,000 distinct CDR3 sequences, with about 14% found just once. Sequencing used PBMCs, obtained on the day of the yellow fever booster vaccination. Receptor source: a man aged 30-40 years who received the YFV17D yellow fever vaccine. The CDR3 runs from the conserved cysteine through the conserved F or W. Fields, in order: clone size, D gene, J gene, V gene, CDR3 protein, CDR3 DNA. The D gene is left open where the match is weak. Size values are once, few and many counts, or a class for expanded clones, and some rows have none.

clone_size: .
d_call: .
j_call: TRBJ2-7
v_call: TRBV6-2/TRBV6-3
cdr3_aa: CAVGPFLSCGQYF
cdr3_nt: TGTGCTGTGGGGCCTTTTCTCTCCTGTGGGCAGTACTTC

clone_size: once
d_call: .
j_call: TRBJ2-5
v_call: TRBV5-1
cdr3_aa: CASNPGPEETQYF
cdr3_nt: TGCGCCAGCAACCCGGGACCAGAAGAGACCCAGTACTTC

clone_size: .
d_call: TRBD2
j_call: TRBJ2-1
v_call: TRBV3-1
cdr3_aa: CASRVSGSRYEQFF
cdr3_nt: TGTGCCAGCAGGGTTAGCGGGAGTAGATATGAGCAGTTCTTC

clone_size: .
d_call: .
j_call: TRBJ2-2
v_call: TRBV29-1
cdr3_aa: CSAQGTGELFF
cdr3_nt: TGCAGCGCCCAGGGGACAGGGGAGCTGTTTTTT

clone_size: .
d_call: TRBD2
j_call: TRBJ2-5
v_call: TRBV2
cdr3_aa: CASIDGRAGETQYF
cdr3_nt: TGTGCCAGCATAGACGGGAGGGCCGGTGAGACCCAGTACTTC

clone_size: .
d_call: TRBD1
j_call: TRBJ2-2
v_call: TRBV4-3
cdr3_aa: CASSQVDRDTGELFF
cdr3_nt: TGCGCCAGCAGCCAGGTCGACAGGGACACCGGGGAGCTGTTTTTT

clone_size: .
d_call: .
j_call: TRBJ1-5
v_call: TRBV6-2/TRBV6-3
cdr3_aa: CASSFGGPTAQHF
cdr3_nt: TGTGCCAGCAGTTTCGGTGGCCCGACGGCCCAGCATTTT

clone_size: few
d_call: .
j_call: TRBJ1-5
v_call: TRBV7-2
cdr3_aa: CASSLLSGDQPQHF
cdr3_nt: TGTGCCAGCAGCTTACTATCAGGGGATCAGCCCCAGCATTTT

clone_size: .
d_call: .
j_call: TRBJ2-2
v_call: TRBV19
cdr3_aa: CATSPTSANTGELFF
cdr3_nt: TGTGCCACGAGCCCGACCTCAGCGAACACCGGGGAGCTGTTTTTT

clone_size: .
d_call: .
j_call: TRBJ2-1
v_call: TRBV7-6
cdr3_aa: CASSRDTVNEQFF
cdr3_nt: TGTGCCAGCAGTCGGGACACAGTCAATGAGCAGTTCTTC

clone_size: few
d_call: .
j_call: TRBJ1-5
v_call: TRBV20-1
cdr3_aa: CSRNGKQGRKPQHF
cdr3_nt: TGCAGTCGTAATGGAAAACAGGGCAGAAAGCCCCAGCATTTT

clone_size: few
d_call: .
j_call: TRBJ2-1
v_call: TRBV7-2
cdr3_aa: CASSKPGSLYNEQFF
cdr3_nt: TGTGCCAGCAGCAAACCGGGATCTCTTTACAATGAGCAGTTCTTC

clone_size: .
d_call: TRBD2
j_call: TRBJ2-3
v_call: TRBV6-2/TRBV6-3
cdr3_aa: CASYGGRTDTQYF
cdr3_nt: TGTGCCAGCTATGGCGGGAGAACAGATACGCAGTATTTT

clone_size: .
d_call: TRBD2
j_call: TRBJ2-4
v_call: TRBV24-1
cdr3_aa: CATSALGGGGIQYF
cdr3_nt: TGTGCCACCAGTGCCCTCGGGGGGGGAGGCATTCAGTACTTC

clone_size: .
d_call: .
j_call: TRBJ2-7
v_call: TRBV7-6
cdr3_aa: CASSLDQVGEQYF
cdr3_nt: TGTGCCAGCAGCTTAGACCAGGTCGGCGAGCAGTACTTC